These 31 T cell receptor beta chains were all obtained from the same sample, sequenced in a study of T-cell memory formation after mild COVID-19. TCRdb re-called the 5' RACE reads with MiXCR, one entry per CDR3 protein. Of around 150,000 distinct CDR3 sequences listed, roughly 15% are singletons. Sequencing used PBMCs or a T cell subset sorted from them (not recorded which). The receptors originated from an adult woman who had mild COVID-19 (a few samples of this study predate the infection). Cell type and time point are not known.

The gene calls are TRBV19 and TRBJ1-1; 7 bases line up with TRBD1. There are 14 residues in the CDR3. The V gene's germline CDR1 is LNHDA and CDR2 SQIVND (reference sequence). Trimming removed 8 bases from V and 6 bases from J; junction bases left unmatched: 12. The chain's CDR3 is CASAPGQPAAEAFF. In DNA form, the CDR3 reads TGTGCCAGTGCCCCGGGACAGCCTGCCGCTGAAGCTTTCTTT.

This clonotype has just a few counts. This sequence joins TRBV20-1 and TRBJ2-5; 8 positions agree with TRBD2. The length of the CDR3 is 19 residues. V was pared by 0 bases and J by 2 bases, with 17 bases of the junction left unmatched. Germline-derived CDR1 and CDR2 are DFQATT and SNEGSKA (reference sequence). The CDR3 DNA follows: TGCAGTGCTAGAGATTTTACCAGCGGGGGAAGGATGGGACAAGAGACCCAGTACTTC. Translation gives CSARDFTSGGRMGQETQYF.

This clonotype was counted a few times. The chain joins TRBV6-1 to TRBJ1-5; 7 bases fit TRBD1. Looked up from germline, CDR1 is MNHNS and CDR2 is SASEGT. The V gene end was trimmed by 8 bases and the J gene end by 6 bases; junction bases not matched to a gene: 10. CDR3 length equals 14 residues. The CDR3 region has the DNA TGTGCCAGCGGGCCCGGGACAGTGAGTCAGCCCCAGCATTTT. Protein: CASGPGTVSQPQHF.

The V gene is TRBV3-1, the J gene TRBJ1-5; D is undetermined. Trimming pared 4 bases from V and 4 bases from J, leaving 5 bases between. The CDR3 is 12 residues long. CDR1 is LGHDT, CDR2 YNNKEL, per germline (reference sequence). The CDR3 loop is CASSRANQPQHF. Written as DNA, the CDR3 is TGTGCCAGCAGCCGCGCGAATCAGCCCCAGCATTTT.

The rearrangement links TRBV7-9 to TRBJ1-2; D is ambiguous. The length of the CDR3 is 12 residues. The germline CDR1 and CDR2 sequences are SEHNR and FQNEAQ (reference sequence). Trimming shortened V by 0 bases and J by 10 bases, and 9 bases separated the two germline ends. For the CDR3, the DNA is TGTGCCAGCAGCTTAGCGGTGGACTTCTACACCTTC. It specifies CASSLAVDFYTF.

V usage is TRBV5-5 and J usage is TRBJ1-1; TRBD1 is a possible D gene (5 bases). The V end lost 2 bases, the J end lost 5 bases, and 10 bases lay between the germline ends. Germline values: CDR1 SGHKS, CDR2 YYEKEE (reference sequence). The CDR3 consists of 13 residues. CDR3 residues: CASSLQVGTEAFF. As DNA, the CDR3 is TGTGCCAGCAGCTTACAGGTCGGTACTGAAGCTTTCTTT.

This clonotype was detected only a few times. The chain links TRBV11-2 to TRBJ2-3; no reliable D call. This CDR3 is built from 14 residues. Germline CDR1 is SGHAT and CDR2 is FQNNGV. Trimming pared 6 bases from V and 0 bases from J, leaving 10 bases between. CDR3 sequence reads: CASSGEYSTDTQYF. As DNA, the CDR3 is TGTGCCAGCAGTGGCGAGTATAGCACAGATACGCAGTATTTT.

This clonotype was picked up a small number of times. The V gene is TRBV4-2, the J gene TRBJ2-1; 8 nucleotides match TRBD2. Germline CDR1 LGHNA, CDR2 YNFKEQ. This CDR3 has 20 residues. Losses at the gene ends were 3 bases for V and 0 bases for J; bases not matched to a gene: 16. CDR3 sequence (DNA): TGTGCCAGCAGCCATCCTGTAACGGGATCGGGGGGGAGCTCCTACAATGAGCAGTTCTTC. Protein: CASSHPVTGSGGSSYNEQFF.

The chain joins TRBV29-1 to TRBJ2-1, with 9 bases aligning to TRBD1. From germline, CDR1 is SQVTM and CDR2 ANQGSEA. The CDR3 is 13 amino acids. J gave up 3 bases and V 6 bases, and 3 bases lay outside the gene matches. The chain's CDR3 is CSVEGQGYNEQFF. The CDR3 DNA reads TGCAGCGTCGAGGGACAGGGCTACAATGAGCAGTTCTTC.

This clonotype was seen only a few times. The chain carries TRBV5-6 and TRBJ2-3, with a tentative D call TRBD2 (6 bases). V was cut by 1 base and J by 5 bases, with 14 bases left in between. Germline CDR1 and CDR2: SGHDT and YYEEEE. The CDR3 contains 15 residues. DNA of the CDR3: TGTGCCAGCAGCTTGCCGTGGGCGGAGGGAGATACGCAGTATTTT. Protein sequence: CASSLPWAEGDTQYF.

CDR3 bases: TGTGCCAGCAGTCCAATGGGCAGGGAGGATACGCAGTATTTT. It translates to CASSPMGREDTQYF. The chain couples TRBV12-3 or TRBV12-4 to TRBJ2-3, with D perhaps matching TRBD1 or TRBD2 (5 bases each). The CDR3 extends over 14 amino acids. The V gene lost 5 bases and the J gene lost 6 bases, with 15 bases spanning the gap.

This clonotype was found a few times. The chain joins TRBV6-5 to TRBJ2-1; 12 bases are a match to TRBD2. CDR1 is MNHEY and CDR2 is SVGAGI in the germline V gene. After removal of 4 bases from V and 8 bases from J, the junction contained 6 bases not matched to a gene. The CDR3 is made up of 15 amino acids. The CDR3 sequence: CASSLLAGGPHEQFF. The CDR3 nucleotides read TGTGCCAGCAGTTTGCTAGCGGGAGGGCCCCATGAGCAGTTCTTC.

This clonotype was detected a few times. The chain is built from TRBV18 and TRBJ1-4; TRBD1 aligns across 8 bases. The CDR3 has 15 residues. Trimming took 3 bases from V and 8 from J; bases not matched to a gene: 8. The germline V gene encodes CDR1 KGHSH and CDR2 LQKENI. In nucleotides, the CDR3 is TGTGCCAGCTCACCTACCGGGACAGGACGAGAAAAACTGTTTTTT. The encoded protein is CASSPTGTGREKLFF.

The V call is TRBV29-1, the J call TRBJ1-1, with a possible D match to TRBD1 (5 bases). This CDR3 is 13 amino acids long. CDR1 is SQVTM, CDR2 ANQGSEA, per germline. Trimming removed 1 base from V and 4 bases from J, with 10 bases in between. The CDR3 nucleotides are TGCAGCGTTGAAGGTGGTGGGGGCACTGAAGCTTTCTTT. The encoded protein is CSVEGGGGTEAFF.

The table lists this clonotype with a few counts. CDR3 sequence (DNA): TGTGCCAGCAGTCCCCGGACAGGAAACTCTGGGGCCAACGTCCTGACTTTC. Protein product: CASSPRTGNSGANVLTF. The gene calls are TRBV12-3 or TRBV12-4 and TRBJ2-6; 7 positions match TRBD1. The V and J ends lost 5 bases and 0 bases, in that order; junction bases with no gene match: 7. The CDR3 spans 17 residues.

The V and J genes are TRBV5-1 and TRBJ2-2, with TRBD1 as a possible D gene (6 bases). From germline, CDR1 is SGHRS and CDR2 YFSETQ. The V end was cut by 4 bases, the J end by 4 bases, with 14 bases between. This CDR3 region has 15 residues. CDR3 DNA: TGCGCCAGCAGCCAGACAGGTGGGACCACCGGGGAGCTGTTTTTT. Translating it yields CASSQTGGTTGELFF. The full variable domain, with the rest looked up from reference TRBV5-1 and TRBJ2-2, is KAGVTQTPRYLIKTRGQQVTLSCSPISGHRSVSWYQQTPGQGLQFLFEYFSETQRNKGNFPGRFSGRQFSNSRSEMNVSTLELGDSALYLCASSQTGGTTGELFFGEGSRLTVL.

The chain couples TRBV6-6 to TRBJ1-2, with 7 bases that match TRBD1. This CDR3 spans 13 amino acids. Germline loops: CDR1 MNHNY, CDR2 SVGAGI (reference sequence). Trimming took 5 bases from V and 5 from J; bases not matched to a gene: 5. CDR3 sequence reads: CASSRQGPYGYTF. CDR3 DNA sequence: TGTGCCAGCAGTAGACAGGGACCTTATGGCTACACCTTC.

This clonotype was detected only a few times. The rearrangement joins TRBV20-1 to TRBJ1-1; possible D gene TRBD1, 6 bases. The CDR3 consists of 14 residues. Trimming removed 6 bases from V and 1 base from J, with 15 bases in between. Germline CDR1 reads DFQATT; CDR2 reads SNEGSKA (reference sequence). CDR3 loop: CSAQVGGPNTEAFF. The CDR3 nucleotides read TGCAGTGCCCAAGTTGGGGGGCCGAACACTGAAGCTTTCTTT.

The rearrangement uses TRBV20-1 and TRBJ2-1; D might be TRBD2 (6 bases). The germline V gene has CDR1 DFQATT and CDR2 SNEGSKA (reference sequence). This CDR3 spans 16 amino acids. Trimming removed 6 bases from V and 0 bases from J, with 18 bases in between. In DNA form, the CDR3 reads TGCAGTGCCGTTGGGTTATCGGAGGGCTCCTACAATGAGCAGTTCTTC. This encodes CSAVGLSEGSYNEQFF.

The rearrangement links TRBV25-1 to TRBJ2-3; D might be TRBD1 or TRBD2, each matching 5 bases. CDR3 length: 15 amino acids. The germline gives CDR1 MGHDK, CDR2 SYGVNS. V shed 5 bases and J shed 0 bases, with 12 bases lying between them. CDR3 in amino acids: CASSHTRDSTDTQYF. The CDR3, as DNA: TGTGCCAGCAGTCATACCCGGGACAGCACAGATACGCAGTATTTT.

This chain links TRBV7-9 with TRBJ2-1; D unclear. The CDR3 has 12 amino acids. V gave up 5 bases and J gave up 6 bases, with 8 bases separating them. Germline assignment: CDR1 SEHNR and CDR2 FQNEAQ (reference sequence). CDR3 nucleotides: TGTGCCAGCAGCCTCACTTTCAATGAGCAGTTCTTC. Protein sequence: CASSLTFNEQFF.

This clonotype showed up just a few times. The V gene is TRBV20-1, the J gene TRBJ1-1; D not certain. Trimming stripped 0 bases from V and 8 bases from J, with 10 bases between. The CDR3 sequence is 12 residues long. Germline V gene sequence: CDR1 DFQATT, CDR2 SNEGSKA (reference sequence). This CDR3 reads CSARDGRVEAFF. The CDR3 coding sequence is TGCAGTGCTAGAGATGGTCGGGTGGAAGCTTTCTTT.

The rearrangement uses TRBV6-5 and TRBJ1-2; TRBD1 is a possible D gene (5 bases). V was shortened by 5 bases and J by 5 bases, with 15 bases between the two germline ends. CDR3 length: 14 residues. Per the germline V gene, CDR1 is MNHEY and CDR2 is SVGAGI. Here the CDR3 reads CASSTTGVDYGYTF. The DNA for the CDR3 is TGTGCCAGCAGTACCACGGGGGTGGATTATGGCTACACCTTC.

Only a few counts were recorded for this clonotype. The V gene is TRBV11-2, the J gene TRBJ1-2; the D gene is possibly TRBD1 (5 bases). The CDR3 is 14 amino acids. V lost 1 base, J lost 6 bases, and 12 bases lay in between. Germline lookup yields CDR1 SGHAT and CDR2 FQNNGV. The CDR3 spells CASSLGQGSDGYTF. The CDR3 DNA reads as TGTGCCAGCAGCTTAGGCCAGGGTAGCGATGGCTACACCTTC.

This sequence joins TRBV29-1 and TRBJ1-1, with TRBD1 as a possible D gene (5 bases). Per germline, CDR1 SQVTM and CDR2 ANQGSEA. The CDR3 has 12 amino acids. Trimming pared 5 bases from V and 9 bases from J, leaving 16 bases between. As DNA, the CDR3 is TGCAGCGTTTTCTCTGACGGGACCAAAGCTTTCTTT. Translation gives CSVFSDGTKAFF.

This clonotype was recorded a few times. This rearrangement joins TRBV24-1 to TRBJ2-7, with 8 nucleotides matching TRBD2. Germline CDR1 is KGHDR and CDR2 is SFDVKD. The ends lost 2 bases at V and 4 bases at J; junction bases unmatched: 6. This CDR3 has 15 amino acids. In DNA form, the CDR3 reads TGTGCCACCAGTGATTCCGGGACTAGGCCTTACGAGCAGTACTTC. As protein: CATSDSGTRPYEQYF.

This clonotype showed up many times. The CDR3 DNA follows: TGTGCCAGCAGTTTATTTTGGGGACATCGGACCGGGGAGCTGTTTTTT. Amino acid sequence: CASSLFWGHRTGELFF. The J gene is TRBJ2-2, the V gene TRBV12-3 or TRBV12-4; a possible D gene is TRBD1 (6 bases). Trimming took 2 bases from V and 5 from J, leaving 15 bases between them. This CDR3 is built from 16 residues.

This clonotype turned up a few times. The V gene is TRBV11-1, the J gene TRBJ2-1; TRBD2 matches 9 bases. The CDR3 totals 16 residues. Germline CDR1 reads SGHAT; CDR2 reads FQDESV (reference sequence). V shed 5 bases, J shed 4 bases, and the junction held 9 bases outside the gene matches. In nucleotides, the CDR3 is TGTGCCAGCAGCGAAAGGACTAGCGAGCGTTACAATGAGCAGTTCTTC. Its protein product is CASSERTSERYNEQFF.

This clonotype was seen a handful of times. The chain couples TRBV12-3 or TRBV12-4 to TRBJ1-1; D is undetermined. The CDR3 sequence is 12 residues long. Trimming removed 5 bases from V and 1 base from J, with 5 bases in between. CDR3 nucleotide sequence: TGTGCCAGCAGTCCCTCGAACACTGAAGCTTTCTTT. Protein sequence: CASSPSNTEAFF.

The CDR3 is CASTGQGGDIQYF. The CDR3 DNA follows: TGTGCCAGCACCGGACAGGGAGGGGACATTCAGTACTTC. The J gene is TRBJ2-4, the V gene TRBV5-5; D possibly corresponds to TRBD1 (8 bases). The V and J ends lost 6 bases and 8 bases respectively, with 15 bases between them. Germline CDR1 and CDR2: SGHKS and YYEKEE (reference sequence). This CDR3 is 13 amino acids long.

The chain uses TRBV20-1 and TRBJ2-1; TRBD2 might be the D (5 bases). The germline gives CDR1 DFQATT, CDR2 SNEGSKA (reference sequence). This CDR3 region has 13 residues. V dropped 0 bases and J dropped 8 bases, with 11 bases sitting between them. The CDR3 coding sequence is TGCAGTGCTAGAGATCGGCGGGCGTATGAGCAGTTCTTC. It specifies CSARDRRAYEQFF.